A single sample gave rise to the 9 T cell receptor beta chains below, sequenced in a study of Ad26.COV2.S vaccination and SARS-CoV-2 variants. Treatment given: about 20 received Ad26.COV2.S at low or high dose, single or two shots; several received placebo; per-sample allocation not given. Collection of samples fell on day 63 after the first vaccine or placebo injection. Clones were read by immunoSEQ multiplex PCR, and TCRdb kept only the in-frame ones, dropping some. The data show 440,000 or so clones, with around 90% seen just once and less than 5.5% held by the top ten. The sequencing here drew on peripheral blood, taken in a trial of Ad26.COV2.S vaccine versus placebo. The receptor set was obtained from a person aged 18-60 years who received the Ad26.COV2.S COVID-19 vaccine or a placebo.

The chain carries TRBV18 and TRBJ2-3; tentatively, D is TRBD1 (6 bases). The CDR3 is 19 amino acids. V lost 0 bases, J lost 2 bases, and 21 bases lay in between. CDR1 is KGHSH and CDR2 is LQKENI in the germline V gene. The CDR3 here is CASSPPRNFWQGFTDTQYF. CDR3 coding DNA: TGTGCCAGCTCACCACCTCGAAATTTCTGGCAGGGGTTCACAGATACGCAGTATTTT.

The chain combines TRBV7-6 with TRBJ2-3; D gene uncertain. Germline V CDR1 and CDR2: SGHVS, FNYEAQ. Trimming left V 5 bases short and J 4 bases short, with 7 bases between. This CDR3 is built from 12 residues. CDR3 sequence: CASSAVADTQYF. In DNA form, the CDR3 reads TGTGCCAGCAGCGCAGTAGCAGATACGCAGTATTTT.

V is TRBV3-1 (or the pseudogene TRBV3-2) and J is TRBJ2-4; 10 bases map to TRBD2. The CDR3 loop spans 14 amino acids. V gave up 4 bases and J gave up 8 bases; unmatched junction bases: 5. Per the germline V gene, CDR1 is LGHDT and CDR2 is YNNKEL (reference sequence). DNA for the CDR3: TGTGCCAGCAGCCGGCCCGGGACTAGCGACATTCAGTACTTC. The encoded protein is CASSRPGTSDIQYF.

V and J are TRBV4-2 and TRBJ2-1; TRBD1 agrees at 8 bases. The CDR3 totals 13 residues. Germline-derived CDR1 and CDR2 are LGHNA and YNFKEQ. Trimming removed 5 bases from V and 6 bases from J; junction bases left unmatched: 3. The CDR3 DNA follows: TGTGCCAGCAGCACCGACAGGGGCAATGAGCAGTTCTTC. Its translation: CASSTDRGNEQFF.

This clone was seen just once. The CDR3 nucleotides are TGTGCCACCGGACAGGGACAAGAGACCCAGTACTTC. This translates into CATGQGQETQYF. The chain joins TRBV24-1 to TRBJ2-5; TRBD1 matches 8 bases. Germline CDR1 is KGHDR and CDR2 is SFDVKD. J lost 2 bases, V lost 9 bases, and 1 base had no gene match. The CDR3 extends over 12 amino acids.

This chain connects TRBV20-1 to TRBJ2-1; D unresolved. V lost 3 bases, J lost 7 bases, and 7 bases lay in between. The CDR3 sequence is 11 residues long. From germline, CDR1 is DFQATT and CDR2 SNEGSKA (reference sequence). CDR3 in amino acids: CSASWWNEQFF. CDR3 coding DNA: TGCAGTGCTAGTTGGTGGAATGAGCAGTTCTTC.

This chain uses TRBV2 with TRBJ2-7, with 13 bases that match TRBD2. There are 14 residues in the CDR3. V gave up 6 bases and J gave up 5 bases; unmatched junction bases: 4. Germline CDR1 SNHLY, CDR2 FYNNEI. For the CDR3, the DNA is TGTGCCAGCAGGACTAGCGGGAGGATCAACGAGCAGTACTTC. It yields the protein CASRTSGRINEQYF.

The V call is TRBV28, the J call TRBJ2-1; 14 positions match TRBD2. Per germline, CDR1 MDHEN and CDR2 SYDVKM. The CDR3 consists of 18 residues. The V and J ends lost 4 bases and 6 bases, in that order; junction bases with no gene match: 11. The DNA for the CDR3 is TGTGCCAGCAGTTCAATGCGATTCGGGACTAGCGGGAGCAATGAGCAGTTCTTC. Its translation: CASSSMRFGTSGSNEQFF.

The J gene is TRBJ2-1, the V gene TRBV19, with a weak D call TRBD1 (11 bases). Trimming shortened V by 5 bases and J by 9 bases, and 29 bases separated the two germline ends. The CDR3 length is 18 residues. Germline assignment: CDR1 LNHDA and CDR2 SQIVND (reference sequence). The CDR3 loop reads CASSRDRGFRAGGSEQFF. The CDR3 DNA sequence: TGTGCCAGTAGTCGGGACAGGGGGTTTCGAGCGGGAGGGAGTGAGCAGTTCTTC.